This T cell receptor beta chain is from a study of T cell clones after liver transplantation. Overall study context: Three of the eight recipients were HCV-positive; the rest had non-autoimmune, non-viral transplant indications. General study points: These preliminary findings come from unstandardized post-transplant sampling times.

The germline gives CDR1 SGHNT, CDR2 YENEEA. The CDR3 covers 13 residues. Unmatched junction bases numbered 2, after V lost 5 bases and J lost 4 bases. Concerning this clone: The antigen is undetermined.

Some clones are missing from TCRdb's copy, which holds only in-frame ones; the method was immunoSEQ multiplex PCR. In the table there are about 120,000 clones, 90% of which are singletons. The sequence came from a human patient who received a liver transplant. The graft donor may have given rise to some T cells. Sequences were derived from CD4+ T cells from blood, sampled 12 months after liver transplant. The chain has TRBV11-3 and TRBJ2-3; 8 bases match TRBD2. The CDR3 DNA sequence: TGTGCCAGCAGCCAAGCGGGAGCAGATACGCAGTATTTT. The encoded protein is CASSQAGADTQYF.